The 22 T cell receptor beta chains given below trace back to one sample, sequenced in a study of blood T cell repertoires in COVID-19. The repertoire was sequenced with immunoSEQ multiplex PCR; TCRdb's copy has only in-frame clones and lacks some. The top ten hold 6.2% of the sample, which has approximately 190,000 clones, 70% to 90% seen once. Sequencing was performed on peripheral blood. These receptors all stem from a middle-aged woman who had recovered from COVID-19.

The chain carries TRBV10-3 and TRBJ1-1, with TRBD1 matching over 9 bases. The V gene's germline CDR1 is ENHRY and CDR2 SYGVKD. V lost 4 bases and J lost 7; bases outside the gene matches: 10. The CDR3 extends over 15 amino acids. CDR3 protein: CAISGPGTGFGEAFF. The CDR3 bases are TGTGCCATCAGTGGACCCGGGACAGGGTTTGGTGAAGCTTTCTTT.

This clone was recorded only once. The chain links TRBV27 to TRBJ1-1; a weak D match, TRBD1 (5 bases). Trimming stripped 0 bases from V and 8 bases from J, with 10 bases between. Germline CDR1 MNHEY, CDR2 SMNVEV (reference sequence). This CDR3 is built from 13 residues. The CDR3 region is CASSLSGRGEAFF. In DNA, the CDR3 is TGTGCCAGCAGTTTATCGGGTAGGGGCGAAGCTTTCTTT.

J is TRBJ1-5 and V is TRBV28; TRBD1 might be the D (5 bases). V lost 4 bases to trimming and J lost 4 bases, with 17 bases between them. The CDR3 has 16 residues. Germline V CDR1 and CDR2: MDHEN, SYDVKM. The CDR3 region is CASSYTRMGPNQPQHF. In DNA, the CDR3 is TGTGCCAGCAGTTACACACGAATGGGGCCTAATCAGCCCCAGCATTTT.

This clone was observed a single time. The CDR3 coding sequence is TGCGCCAGCAGCAACGGGACAGGGTTGATAGGTGGCTACACCTTC. It translates to CASSNGTGLIGGYTF. J is TRBJ1-2 and V is TRBV5-1; 9 nucleotides align to TRBD1. The CDR3 is 15 amino acids. Per germline, CDR1 SGHRS and CDR2 YFSETQ. V shed 4 bases and J 7 bases; nucleotides not matched to a gene: 11. Using reference TRBV5-1 and TRBJ1-2 for the parts outside the CDR3, the full variable domain is KAGVTQTPRYLIKTRGQQVTLSCSPISGHRSVSWYQQTPGQGLQFLFEYFSETQRNKGNFPGRFSGRQFSNSRSEMNVSTLELGDSALYLCASSNGTGLIGGYTFGSGTRLTVV.

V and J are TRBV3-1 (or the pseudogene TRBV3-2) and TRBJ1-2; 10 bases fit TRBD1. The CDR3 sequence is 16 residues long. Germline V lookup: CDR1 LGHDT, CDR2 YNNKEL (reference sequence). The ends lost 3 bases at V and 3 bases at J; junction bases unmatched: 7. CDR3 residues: CASSHRDRGTDYGYTF. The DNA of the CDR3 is TGTGCCAGCAGCCATCGGGACAGGGGAACTGACTATGGCTACACCTTC.

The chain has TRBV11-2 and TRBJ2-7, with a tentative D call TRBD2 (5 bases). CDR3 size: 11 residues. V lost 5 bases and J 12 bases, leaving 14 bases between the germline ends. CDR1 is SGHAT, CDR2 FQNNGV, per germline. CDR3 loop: CASSKASRGYF. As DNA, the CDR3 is TGTGCCAGCAGCAAAGCCAGTCGGGGGTACTTC. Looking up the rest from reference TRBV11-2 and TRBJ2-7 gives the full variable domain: EAGVAQSPRYKIIEKRQSVAFWCNPISGHATLYWYQQILGQGPKLLIQFQNNGVVDDSQLPKDRFSAERLKGVDSTLKIQPAKLEDSAVYLCASSKASRGYFGPGTRLTVT.

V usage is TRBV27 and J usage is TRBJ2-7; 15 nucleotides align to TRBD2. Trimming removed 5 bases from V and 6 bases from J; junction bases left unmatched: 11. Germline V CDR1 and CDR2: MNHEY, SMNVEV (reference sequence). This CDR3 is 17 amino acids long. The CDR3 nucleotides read TGTGCCAGCAGTCCCCAAACCCGGACTAGCGGGAGGGGCGAGCAGTACTTC. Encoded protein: CASSPQTRTSGRGEQYF.

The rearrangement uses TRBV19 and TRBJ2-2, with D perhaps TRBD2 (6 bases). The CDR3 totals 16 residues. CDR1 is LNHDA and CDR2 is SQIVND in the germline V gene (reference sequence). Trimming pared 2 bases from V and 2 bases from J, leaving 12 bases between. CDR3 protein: CASSIITGVNTGELFF. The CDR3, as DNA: TGTGCCAGTAGTATAATAACGGGAGTAAACACCGGGGAGCTGTTTTTT.

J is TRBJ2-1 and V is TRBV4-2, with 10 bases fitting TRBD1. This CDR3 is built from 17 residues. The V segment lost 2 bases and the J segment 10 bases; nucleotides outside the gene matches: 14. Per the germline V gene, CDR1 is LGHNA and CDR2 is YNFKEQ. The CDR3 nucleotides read TGTGCCAGCAGCCAATTCGTTTCCGGACAGGGGGTACAGGAGCAGTTCTTC. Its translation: CASSQFVSGQGVQEQFF.

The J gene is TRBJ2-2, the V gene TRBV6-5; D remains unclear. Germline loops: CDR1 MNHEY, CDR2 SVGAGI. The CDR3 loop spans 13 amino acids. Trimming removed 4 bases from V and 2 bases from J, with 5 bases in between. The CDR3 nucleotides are TGTGCCAGCAGTTTTCTCAACACCGGGGAGCTGTTTTTT. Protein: CASSFLNTGELFF.

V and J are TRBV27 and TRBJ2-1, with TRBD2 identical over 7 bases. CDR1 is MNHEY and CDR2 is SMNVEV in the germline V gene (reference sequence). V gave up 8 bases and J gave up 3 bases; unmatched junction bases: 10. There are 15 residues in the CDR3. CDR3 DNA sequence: TGTGCCAGCTTTCCCCAGCGGGGAAGCTACAATGAGCAGTTCTTC. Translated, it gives CASFPQRGSYNEQFF.

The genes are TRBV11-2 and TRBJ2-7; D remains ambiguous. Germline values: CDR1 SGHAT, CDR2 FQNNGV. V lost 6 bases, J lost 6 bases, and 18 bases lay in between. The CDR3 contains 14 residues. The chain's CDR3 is CASSRVERPFEQYF. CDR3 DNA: TGTGCCAGCAGTCGAGTCGAGCGCCCCTTCGAGCAGTACTTC.

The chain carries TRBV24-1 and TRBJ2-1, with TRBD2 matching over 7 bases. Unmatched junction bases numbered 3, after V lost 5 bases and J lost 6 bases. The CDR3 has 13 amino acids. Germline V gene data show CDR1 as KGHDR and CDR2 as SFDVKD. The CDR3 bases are TGTGCCACCAGTGGTCTAGCGGCCAATGAGCAGTTCTTC. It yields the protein CATSGLAANEQFF.

The CDR3 is CASTSLDRGSAGELFF. CDR3 coding DNA: TGTGCCAGCACTTCGCTCGACAGGGGAAGTGCCGGGGAGCTGTTTTTT. The V and J genes are TRBV5-6 and TRBJ2-2, with 8 bases fitting TRBD1. CDR3 size: 16 residues. In germline, CDR1 is SGHDT, CDR2 YYEEEE. The V gene end was trimmed by 6 bases and the J gene end by 6 bases; junction bases not matched to a gene: 13.

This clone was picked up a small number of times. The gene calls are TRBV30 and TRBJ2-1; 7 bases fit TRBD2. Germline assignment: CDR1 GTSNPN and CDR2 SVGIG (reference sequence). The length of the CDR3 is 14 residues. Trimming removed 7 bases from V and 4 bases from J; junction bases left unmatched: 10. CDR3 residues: CALPSAGLYNEQFF. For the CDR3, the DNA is TGTGCCTTGCCCTCAGCGGGATTATACAATGAGCAGTTCTTC.

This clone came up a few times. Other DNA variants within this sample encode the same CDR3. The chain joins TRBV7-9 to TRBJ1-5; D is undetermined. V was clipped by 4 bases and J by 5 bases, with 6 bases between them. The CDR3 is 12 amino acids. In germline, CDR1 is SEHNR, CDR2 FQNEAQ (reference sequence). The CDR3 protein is CASSSQDQPQHF. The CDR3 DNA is TGTGCCAGCAGCTCTCAGGATCAGCCCCAGCATTTT.

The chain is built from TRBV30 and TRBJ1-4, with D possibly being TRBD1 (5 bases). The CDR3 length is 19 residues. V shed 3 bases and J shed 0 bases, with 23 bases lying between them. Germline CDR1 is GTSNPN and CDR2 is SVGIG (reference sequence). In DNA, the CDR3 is TGTGCCTGGAGCAGTATGCAGGGTGGATACAGAGCAACTAATGAAAAACTGTTTTTT. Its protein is CAWSSMQGGYRATNEKLFF.

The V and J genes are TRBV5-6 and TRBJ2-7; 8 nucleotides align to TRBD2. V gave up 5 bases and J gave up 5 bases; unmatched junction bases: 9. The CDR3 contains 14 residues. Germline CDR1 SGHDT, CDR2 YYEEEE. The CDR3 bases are TGTGCCAGCAGTTTTCCGGGAGGGCCGAACGAGCAGTACTTC. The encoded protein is CASSFPGGPNEQYF. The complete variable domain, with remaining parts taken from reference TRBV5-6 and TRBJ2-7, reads DAGVTQSPTHLIKTRGQQVTLRCSPKSGHDTVSWYQQALGQGPQFIFQYYEEEERQRGNFPDRFSGHQFPNYSSELNVNALLLGDSALYLCASSFPGGPNEQYFGPGTRLTVT.

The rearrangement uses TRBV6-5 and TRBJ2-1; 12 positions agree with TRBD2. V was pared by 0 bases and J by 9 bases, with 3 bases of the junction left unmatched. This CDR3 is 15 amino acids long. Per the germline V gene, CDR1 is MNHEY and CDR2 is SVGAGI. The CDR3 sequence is CASSYSSSGRVEQFF. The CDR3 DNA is TGTGCCAGCAGTTACTCGTCTAGCGGGAGGGTTGAGCAGTTCTTC.

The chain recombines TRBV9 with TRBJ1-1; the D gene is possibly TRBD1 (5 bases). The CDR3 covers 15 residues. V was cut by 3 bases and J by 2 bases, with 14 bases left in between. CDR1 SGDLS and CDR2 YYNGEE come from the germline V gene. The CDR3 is CASSATGRENTEAFF. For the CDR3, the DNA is TGTGCCAGCAGCGCAACGGGCAGGGAAAACACTGAAGCTTTCTTT.

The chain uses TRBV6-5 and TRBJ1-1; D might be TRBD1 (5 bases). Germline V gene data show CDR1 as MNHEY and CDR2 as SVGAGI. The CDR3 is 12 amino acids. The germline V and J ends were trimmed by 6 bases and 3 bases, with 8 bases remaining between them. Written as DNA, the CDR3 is TGTGCCAGCAGACAGGATTACACTGAAGCTTTCTTT. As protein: CASRQDYTEAFF.

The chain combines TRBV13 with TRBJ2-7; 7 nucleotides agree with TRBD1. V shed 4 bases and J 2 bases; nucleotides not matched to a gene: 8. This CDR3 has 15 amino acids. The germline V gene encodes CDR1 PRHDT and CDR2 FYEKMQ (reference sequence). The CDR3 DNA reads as TGTGCCAGCAGCTCCCGGGACAGCAGGACCTACGAGCAGTACTTC. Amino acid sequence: CASSSRDSRTYEQYF.